This T cell receptor (beta chain) was sequenced in a study of blood T cell repertoires in COVID-19. Study context: Acute and convalescent COVID-19 samples came from the United States, Italy and Spain.

Sequencing was performed with immunoSEQ multiplex PCR; in TCRdb, only in-frame clones are kept and a portion is missing. The data show about 240,000 clones, with roughly 86% seen just once and around an eighth held by the top ten. The germline V gene encodes CDR1 MDHEN and CDR2 SYDVKM. The CDR3 covers 14 residues. V lost 6 bases and J lost 3, with 12 bases in between. The sequenced sample consisted of peripheral blood. This TCR derives from a man older than 75 with acute or convalescent COVID-19. This chain joins TRBV28 and TRBJ1-5; tentative D call: TRBD1 (6 bases). The CDR3 nucleotides are TGTGCCAGCAGCCCTGGACAGTCCAATCAGCCCCAGCATTTT. Protein: CASSPGQSNQPQHF.